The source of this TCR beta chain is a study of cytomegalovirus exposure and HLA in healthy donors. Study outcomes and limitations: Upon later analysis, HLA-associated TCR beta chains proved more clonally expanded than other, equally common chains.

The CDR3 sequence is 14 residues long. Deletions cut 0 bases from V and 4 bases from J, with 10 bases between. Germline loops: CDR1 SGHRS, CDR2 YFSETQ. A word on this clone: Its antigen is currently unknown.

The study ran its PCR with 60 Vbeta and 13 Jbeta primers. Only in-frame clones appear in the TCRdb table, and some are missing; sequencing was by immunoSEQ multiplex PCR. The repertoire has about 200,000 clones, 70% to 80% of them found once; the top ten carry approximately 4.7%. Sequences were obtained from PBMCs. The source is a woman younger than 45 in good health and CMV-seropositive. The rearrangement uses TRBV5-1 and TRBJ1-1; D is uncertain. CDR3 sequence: CASSLGSLGTEAFF. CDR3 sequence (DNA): TGCGCCAGCAGCTTGGGGTCTCTCGGCACTGAAGCTTTCTTT.